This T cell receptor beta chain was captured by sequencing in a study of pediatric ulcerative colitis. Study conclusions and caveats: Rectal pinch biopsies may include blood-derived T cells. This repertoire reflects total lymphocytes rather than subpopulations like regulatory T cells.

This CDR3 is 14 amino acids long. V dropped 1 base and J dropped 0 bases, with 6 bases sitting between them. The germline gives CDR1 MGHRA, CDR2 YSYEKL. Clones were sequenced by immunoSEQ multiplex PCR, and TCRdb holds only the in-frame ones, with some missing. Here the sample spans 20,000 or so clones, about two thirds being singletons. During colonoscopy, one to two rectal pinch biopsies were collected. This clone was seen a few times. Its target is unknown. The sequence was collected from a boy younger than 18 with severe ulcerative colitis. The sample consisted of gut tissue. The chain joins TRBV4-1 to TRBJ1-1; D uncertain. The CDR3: CASSQGNLNTEAFF. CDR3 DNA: TGCGCCAGCAGCCAAGGTAACCTGAACACTGAAGCTTTCTTT.